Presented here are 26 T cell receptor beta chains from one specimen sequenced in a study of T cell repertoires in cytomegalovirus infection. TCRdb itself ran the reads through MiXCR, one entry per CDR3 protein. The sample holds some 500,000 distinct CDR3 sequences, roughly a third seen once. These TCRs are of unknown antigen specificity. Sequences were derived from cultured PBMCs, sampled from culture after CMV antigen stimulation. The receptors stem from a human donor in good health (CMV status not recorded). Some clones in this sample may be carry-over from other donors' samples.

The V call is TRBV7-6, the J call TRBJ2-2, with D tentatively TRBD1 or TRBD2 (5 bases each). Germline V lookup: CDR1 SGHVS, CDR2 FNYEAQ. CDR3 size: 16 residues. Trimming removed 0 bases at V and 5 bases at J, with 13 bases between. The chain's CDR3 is CASSLAQRGYTGELFF. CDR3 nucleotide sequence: TGTGCCAGCAGCTTAGCGCAGAGGGGATATACCGGGGAGCTGTTTTTT. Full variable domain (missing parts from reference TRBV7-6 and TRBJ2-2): GAGVSQSPRYKVTKRGQDVALRCDPISGHVSLYWYRQALGQGPEFLTYFNYEAQQDKSGLPNDRFSAERPEGSISTLTIQRTEQRDSAMYRCASSLAQRGYTGELFFGEGSRLTVL.

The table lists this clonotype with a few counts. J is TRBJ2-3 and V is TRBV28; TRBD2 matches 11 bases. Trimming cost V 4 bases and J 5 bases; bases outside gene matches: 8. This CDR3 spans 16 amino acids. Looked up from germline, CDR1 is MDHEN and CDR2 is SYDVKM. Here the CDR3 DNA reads TGTGCCAGCAGTTCCGCCCTAGCGGGAGGTGGAGATACGCAGTATTTT. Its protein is CASSSALAGGGDTQYF.

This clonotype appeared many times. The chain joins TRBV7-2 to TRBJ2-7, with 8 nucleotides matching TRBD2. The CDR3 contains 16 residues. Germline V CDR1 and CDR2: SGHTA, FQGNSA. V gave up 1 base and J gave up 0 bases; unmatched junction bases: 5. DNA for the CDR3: TGTGCCAGCAGCTTAGGGGGTAGCGGGGCCTCCTACGAGCAGTACGTC. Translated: CASSLGGSGASYEQYV.

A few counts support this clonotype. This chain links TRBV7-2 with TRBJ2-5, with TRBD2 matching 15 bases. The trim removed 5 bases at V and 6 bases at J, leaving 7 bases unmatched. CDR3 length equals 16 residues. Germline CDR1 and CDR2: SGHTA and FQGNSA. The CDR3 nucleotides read TGTGCCAGCAGCGCCGGACTAGCGGGAGGGCTCCAGACCCAGTACTTC. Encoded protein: CASSAGLAGGLQTQYF.

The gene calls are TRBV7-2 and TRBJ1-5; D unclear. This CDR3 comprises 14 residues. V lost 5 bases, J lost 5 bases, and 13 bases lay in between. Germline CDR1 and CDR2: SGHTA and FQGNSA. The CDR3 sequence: CASSLGLGDQPQHF. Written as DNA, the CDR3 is TGTGCCAGCAGCCTAGGCCTTGGGGATCAGCCCCAGCATTTT. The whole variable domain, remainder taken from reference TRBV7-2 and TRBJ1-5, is GAGVSQSPSNKVTEKGKDVELRCDPISGHTALYWYRQSLGQGLEFLIYFQGNSAPDKSGLPSDRFSAERTGGSVSTLTIQRTQQEDSAVYLCASSLGLGDQPQHFGDGTRLSIL.

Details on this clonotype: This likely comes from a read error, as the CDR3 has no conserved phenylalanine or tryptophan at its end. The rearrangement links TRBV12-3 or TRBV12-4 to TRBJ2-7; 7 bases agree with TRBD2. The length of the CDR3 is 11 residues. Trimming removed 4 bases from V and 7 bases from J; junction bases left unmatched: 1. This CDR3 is CASSSGGEQYG. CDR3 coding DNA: TGTGCCAGCAGTTCCGGGGGGGAGCAGTACGGC.

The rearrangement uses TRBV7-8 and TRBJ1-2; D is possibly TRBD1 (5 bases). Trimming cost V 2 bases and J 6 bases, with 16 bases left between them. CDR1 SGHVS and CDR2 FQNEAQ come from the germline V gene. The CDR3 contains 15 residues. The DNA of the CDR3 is TGTGCCAGCAGCTTACATCCCAGGGACGGCCATGGCTACACCTTC. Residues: CASSLHPRDGHGYTF.

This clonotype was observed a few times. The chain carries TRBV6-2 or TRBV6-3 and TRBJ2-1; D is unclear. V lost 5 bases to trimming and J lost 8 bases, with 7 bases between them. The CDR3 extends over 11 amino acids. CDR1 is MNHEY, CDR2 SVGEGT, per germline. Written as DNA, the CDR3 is TGTGCCAGCAGTCACCGGGATGAGCAGTTCTTC. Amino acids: CASSHRDEQFF.

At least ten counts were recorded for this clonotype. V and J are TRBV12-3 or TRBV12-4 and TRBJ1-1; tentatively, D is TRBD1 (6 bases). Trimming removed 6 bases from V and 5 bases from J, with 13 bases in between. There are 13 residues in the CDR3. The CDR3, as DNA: TGTGCCAGCAGCTTTGGCAGGGGAACTGAAGCTTTCTTT. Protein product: CASSFGRGTEAFF.

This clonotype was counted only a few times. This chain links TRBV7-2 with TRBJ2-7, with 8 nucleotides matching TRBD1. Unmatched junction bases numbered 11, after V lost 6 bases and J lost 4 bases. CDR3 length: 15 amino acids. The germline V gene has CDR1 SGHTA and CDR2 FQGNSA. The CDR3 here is CASSSQGAPGYEQYF. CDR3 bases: TGTGCCAGCAGTTCCCAGGGGGCGCCAGGGTACGAGCAGTACTTC.

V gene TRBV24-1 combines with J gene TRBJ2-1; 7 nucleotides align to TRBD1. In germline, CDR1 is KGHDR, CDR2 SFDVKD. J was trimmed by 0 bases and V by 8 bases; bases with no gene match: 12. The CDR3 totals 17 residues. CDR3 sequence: CATTPGSRTGSYNEQFF. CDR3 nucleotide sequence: TGTGCCACCACCCCAGGGAGCCGGACAGGCTCCTACAATGAGCAGTTCTTC.

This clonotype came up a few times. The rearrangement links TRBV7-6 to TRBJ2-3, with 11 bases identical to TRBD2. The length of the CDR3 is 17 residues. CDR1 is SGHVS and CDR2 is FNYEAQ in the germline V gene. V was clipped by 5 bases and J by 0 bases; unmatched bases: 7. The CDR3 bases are TGTGCCAGCAGCACCATGACTAGCGGGAAAAGCACAGATACGCAGTATTTT. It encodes CASSTMTSGKSTDTQYF.

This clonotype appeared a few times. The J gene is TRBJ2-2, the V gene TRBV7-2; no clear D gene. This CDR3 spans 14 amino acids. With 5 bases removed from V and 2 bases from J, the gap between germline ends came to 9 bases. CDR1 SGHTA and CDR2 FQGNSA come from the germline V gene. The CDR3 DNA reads TGTGCCAGCAGCGTGTTCAAAAACACCGGGGAGCTGTTTTTT. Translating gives CASSVFKNTGELFF.

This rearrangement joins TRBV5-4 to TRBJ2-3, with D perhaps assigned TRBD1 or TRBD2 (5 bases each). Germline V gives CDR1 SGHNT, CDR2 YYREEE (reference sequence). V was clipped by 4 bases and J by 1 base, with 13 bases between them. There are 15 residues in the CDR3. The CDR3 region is CASSPRGARTDTQYF. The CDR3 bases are TGTGCCAGCAGCCCTCGGGGCGCGCGCACAGATACGCAGTATTTT.

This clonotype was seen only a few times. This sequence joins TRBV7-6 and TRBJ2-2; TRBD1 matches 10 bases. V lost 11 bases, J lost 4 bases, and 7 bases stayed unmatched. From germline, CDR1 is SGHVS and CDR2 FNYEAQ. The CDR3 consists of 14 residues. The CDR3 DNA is TGTGCCGGGGGGACAGGGGCCCCCACCGGGGAGCTGTTTTTT. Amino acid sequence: CAGGTGAPTGELFF.

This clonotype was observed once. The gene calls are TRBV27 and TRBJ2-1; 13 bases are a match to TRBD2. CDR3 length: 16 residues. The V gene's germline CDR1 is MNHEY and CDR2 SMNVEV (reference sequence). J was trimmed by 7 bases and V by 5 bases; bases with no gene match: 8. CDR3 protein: CASSEILAGGRNEQFF. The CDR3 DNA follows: TGTGCCAGCAGTGAAATACTAGCGGGAGGGAGAAATGAGCAGTTCTTC.

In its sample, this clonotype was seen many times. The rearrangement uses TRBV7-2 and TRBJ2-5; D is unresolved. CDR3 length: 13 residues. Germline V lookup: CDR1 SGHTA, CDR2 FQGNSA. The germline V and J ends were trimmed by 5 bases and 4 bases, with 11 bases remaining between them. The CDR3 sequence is CASSPRLGETQYF. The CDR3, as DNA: TGTGCCAGCAGCCCCCGGTTGGGAGAGACCCAGTACTTC.

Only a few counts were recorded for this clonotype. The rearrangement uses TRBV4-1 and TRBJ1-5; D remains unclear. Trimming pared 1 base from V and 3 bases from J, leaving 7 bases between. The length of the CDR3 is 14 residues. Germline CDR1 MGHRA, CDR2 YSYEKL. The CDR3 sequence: CASSQAGNNQPQHF. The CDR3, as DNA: TGCGCCAGCAGCCAAGCCGGTAACAATCAGCCCCAGCATTTT.

In nucleotides, the CDR3 is TGTGCCAGCAGCTCAGGGTTCGGGGTGCACAATGAGCAGTTCTTC. Translating it yields CASSSGFGVHNEQFF. The V and J genes are TRBV5-4 and TRBJ2-1; D might be TRBD1 or TRBD2, each matching 5 bases. The CDR3 consists of 15 residues. The germline gives CDR1 SGHNT, CDR2 YYREEE (reference sequence). V lost 3 bases and J lost 5, with 15 bases in between. The full variable domain, completed using reference TRBV5-4 and TRBJ2-1, is ETGVTQSPTHLIKTRGQQVTLRCSSQSGHNTVSWYQQALGQGPQFIFQYYREEENGRGNFPPRFSGLQFPNYSSELNVNALELDDSALYLCASSSGFGVHNEQFFGPGTRLTVL.

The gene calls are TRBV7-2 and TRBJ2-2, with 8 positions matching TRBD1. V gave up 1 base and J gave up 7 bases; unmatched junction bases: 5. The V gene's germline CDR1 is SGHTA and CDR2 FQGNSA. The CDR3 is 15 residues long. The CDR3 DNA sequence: TGTGCCAGCAGCTTAGGGACAGGGACGGGCGGGGAGCTGTTTTTT. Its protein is CASSLGTGTGGELFF.

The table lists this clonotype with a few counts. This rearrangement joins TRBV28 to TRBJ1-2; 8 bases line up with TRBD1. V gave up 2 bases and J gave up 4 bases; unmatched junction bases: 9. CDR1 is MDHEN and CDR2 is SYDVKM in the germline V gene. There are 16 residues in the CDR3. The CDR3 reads CASSLGRGPLGYGYTF. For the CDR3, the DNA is TGTGCCAGCAGTTTAGGCAGGGGGCCTCTAGGCTATGGCTACACCTTC.

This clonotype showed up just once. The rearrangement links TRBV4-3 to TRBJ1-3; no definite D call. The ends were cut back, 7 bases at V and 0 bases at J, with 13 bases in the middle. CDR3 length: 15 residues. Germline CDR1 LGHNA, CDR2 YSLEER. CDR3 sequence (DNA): TGCGCCAGCACCCTAAGGGAGTCCTCTGGAAACACCATATATTTT. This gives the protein CASTLRESSGNTIYF.

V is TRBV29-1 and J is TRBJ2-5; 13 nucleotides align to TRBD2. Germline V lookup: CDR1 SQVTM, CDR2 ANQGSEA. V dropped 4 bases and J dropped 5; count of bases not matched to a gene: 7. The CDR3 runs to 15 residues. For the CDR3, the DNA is TGCAGCGTTGCCTCGGGGACTAGCGGGATGGAGACCCAGTACTTC. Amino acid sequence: CSVASGTSGMETQYF.

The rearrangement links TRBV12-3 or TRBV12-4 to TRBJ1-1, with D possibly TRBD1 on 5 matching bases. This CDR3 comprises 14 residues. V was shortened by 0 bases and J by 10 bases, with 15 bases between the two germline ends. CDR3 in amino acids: CASSLAGDSGSAFF. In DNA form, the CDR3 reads TGTGCCAGCAGTTTAGCCGGCGACAGCGGGTCAGCTTTCTTT.

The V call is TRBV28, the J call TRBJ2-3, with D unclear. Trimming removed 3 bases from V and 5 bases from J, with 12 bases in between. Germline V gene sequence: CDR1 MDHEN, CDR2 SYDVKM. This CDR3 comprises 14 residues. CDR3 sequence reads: CASSFRNGEDTQYF. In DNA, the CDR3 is TGTGCCAGCAGTTTTCGAAACGGAGAAGATACGCAGTATTTT.

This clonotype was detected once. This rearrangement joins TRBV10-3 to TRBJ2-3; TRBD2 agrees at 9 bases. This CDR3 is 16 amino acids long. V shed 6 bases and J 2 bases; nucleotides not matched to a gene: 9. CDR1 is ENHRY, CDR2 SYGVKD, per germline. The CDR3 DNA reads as TGTGCCATCAGGGTCGGCGCTAGCGGGATCACAGATACGCAGTATTTT. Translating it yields CAIRVGASGITDTQYF.